Below, 32 T cell receptor beta chains from the same sample are listed, as sequenced in a study of shared clonotypes between healthy human individuals. Some clones are missing from TCRdb's copy, which holds only in-frame ones; the method was immunoSEQ multiplex PCR. This sample has about 2.3 million clones, with about 90% found just once. The sequenced material came from naive CD4+ T cells from PBMCs. As to subset: CD45RA+ positively selected. Every receptor here comes from a man younger than 35 in good health. Some clones in this sample may be carry-over from other donors' samples.

This rearrangement joins TRBV6-4 to TRBJ2-6; the match to TRBD2 covers 7 bases. The V gene's germline CDR1 is MRHNA and CDR2 SNTAGT. Unmatched junction bases numbered 11, after V lost 4 bases and J lost 5 bases. The CDR3 is 17 residues long. The CDR3: CASSATPGGKWANVLTF. Written as DNA, the CDR3 is TGTGCCAGCAGTGCGACGCCGGGAGGTAAGTGGGCCAACGTCCTGACTTTC.

The rearrangement uses TRBV28 and TRBJ2-7, with no clear D. With 1 base removed from V and 3 bases from J, the gap between germline ends came to 16 bases. CDR1 and CDR2 from the germline V gene are MDHEN and SYDVKM. CDR3 length: 16 amino acids. CDR3 DNA sequence: TGTGCCAGCAGTTTATTGACGTCGCTTGGAAACTACGAGCAGTACTTC. Its translation: CASSLLTSLGNYEQYF.

V gene TRBV11-3 combines with J gene TRBJ2-7; 7 bases are shared with TRBD2. After removal of 5 bases from V and 5 bases from J, the junction contained 9 bases not matched to a gene. This CDR3 is 14 amino acids long. CDR1 is SGHNT and CDR2 is YENEEA in the germline V gene. This CDR3 is CASSPGGGSDEQYF. As DNA, the CDR3 is TGTGCCAGCAGCCCCGGTGGCGGGAGTGACGAGCAGTACTTC. Based on the CDR3 plus reference TRBV11-3 and TRBJ2-7, the full variable domain is EAGVVQSPRYKIIEKKQPVAFWCNPISGHNTLYWYLQNLGQGPELLIRYENEEAVDDSQLPKDRFSAERLKGVDSTLKIQPAELGDSAVYLCASSPGGGSDEQYFGPGTRLTVT.

This clone has just a few counts. The V call is TRBV2, the J call TRBJ1-2; no clear D. CDR1 SNHLY and CDR2 FYNNEI come from the germline V gene. Between the trimmed V and J ends, which lost 2 bases and 4 bases, there was a span of 5 bases. CDR3 length equals 12 residues. The chain's CDR3 is CASSEFVYGYTF. The CDR3 DNA sequence: TGTGCCAGCAGTGAATTTGTCTATGGCTACACCTTC.

This chain links TRBV9 with TRBJ2-5, with D perhaps TRBD1 or TRBD2 (5 bases each). The V gene's germline CDR1 is SGDLS and CDR2 YYNGEE. The length of the CDR3 is 15 residues. Trimming cost V 0 bases and J 2 bases, with 11 bases left between them. The CDR3 loop reads CASSVAGGLQETQYF. The CDR3 nucleotides are TGTGCCAGCAGCGTAGCTGGGGGATTACAAGAGACCCAGTACTTC.

This chain uses TRBV28 with TRBJ2-7; TRBD1 might be the D (6 bases). CDR1 and CDR2 (germline): MDHEN, SYDVKM. V lost 7 bases and J lost 3, with 13 bases in between. The length of the CDR3 is 13 residues. CDR3 sequence reads: CASKLGGGYEQYF. The CDR3 region has the DNA TGTGCCAGCAAATTAGGGGGTGGCTACGAGCAGTACTTC.

The gene calls are TRBV5-1 and TRBJ1-3, with D unresolved. The CDR3 totals 14 residues. Germline V gives CDR1 SGHRS, CDR2 YFSETQ. V lost 1 base and J 8 bases, leaving 13 bases between the germline ends. This CDR3 is CASSLNGNLDTIYF. In DNA, the CDR3 is TGCGCCAGCAGCTTGAACGGTAATCTTGACACCATATATTTT.

The genes are TRBV7-2 and TRBJ2-7; the match to TRBD2 covers 8 bases. Germline CDR1 is SGHTA and CDR2 is FQGNSA. Trimming cost V 2 bases and J 4 bases; bases outside gene matches: 16. This CDR3 contains 18 residues. For the CDR3, the DNA is TGTGCCAGCAGCTTAACCTTGAGGGAGGCGGCTAGCGGGTACGAGCAGTACTTC. The encoded protein is CASSLTLREAASGYEQYF.

The chain joins TRBV7-2 to TRBJ2-3; 8 bases align to TRBD2. Trimming at V came to 1 base and at J to 2 bases, leaving 11 bases not matched to a gene. Germline lookup yields CDR1 SGHTA and CDR2 FQGNSA. The CDR3 runs to 18 residues. CDR3 DNA sequence: TGTGCCAGCAGCTTAGGGTCTAGCGGGCTAGGGTCCACAGATACGCAGTATTTT. Translated, it gives CASSLGSSGLGSTDTQYF.

The chain uses TRBV7-9 and TRBJ2-2, with 8 bases matching TRBD1. The germline gives CDR1 SEHNR, CDR2 FQNEAQ (reference sequence). This CDR3 is built from 15 residues. With V trimmed by 5 bases and J by 7 bases, 9 bases remained unmatched. CDR3 sequence (DNA): TGTGCCAGCAGCCCCCGGACAGGGTACGTCGGGGAGCTGTTTTTT. The encoded protein is CASSPRTGYVGELFF.

V gene TRBV2 combines with J gene TRBJ2-3; D is possibly TRBD1 or TRBD2 (5 bases each). CDR3 length: 14 amino acids. The germline V and J ends were trimmed by 5 bases and 0 bases, with 9 bases remaining between them. Per germline, CDR1 SNHLY and CDR2 FYNNEI. Here the CDR3 DNA reads TGTGCCAGCAGTTGGGACCAGAGCACAGATACGCAGTATTTT. Protein: CASSWDQSTDTQYF.

The rearrangement joins TRBV27 to TRBJ1-1; D may be TRBD1 (5 bases). With 4 bases removed from V and 3 bases from J, the gap between germline ends came to 15 bases. There are 15 residues in the CDR3. Germline CDR1 MNHEY, CDR2 SMNVEV (reference sequence). Here the CDR3 DNA reads TGTGCCAGCAGTTCCGCGGGACTGGGGGACACTGAAGCTTTCTTT. This codes for CASSSAGLGDTEAFF.

This chain links TRBV11-3 with TRBJ2-1, with unresolved D. CDR3 size: 13 residues. The V end was cut by 0 bases, the J end by 10 bases, with 10 bases between. Looked up from germline, CDR1 is SGHNT and CDR2 is YENEEA. CDR3 in amino acids: CASSLDPTREQFF. In DNA form, the CDR3 reads TGTGCCAGCAGCTTAGATCCGACACGAGAGCAGTTCTTC.

Concerning this clone itself: The same CDR3 also results from other DNA sequences found in this sample. The CDR3 sequence is CASSLGVSSYNEQFF. The CDR3 coding sequence is TGTGCCAGCAGCTTGGGGGTAAGCTCCTACAATGAGCAGTTCTTC. The V call is TRBV7-3, the J call TRBJ2-1, with D tentatively TRBD1 or TRBD2 (5 bases each). The CDR3 covers 15 residues. The V gene lost 3 bases and the J gene lost 0 bases, with 9 bases spanning the gap. CDR1 is SGHTA and CDR2 is FQGTGA in the germline V gene.

This chain joins TRBV7-6 and TRBJ2-2; possible D gene TRBD2, 5 bases. Per the germline V gene, CDR1 is SGHVS and CDR2 is FNYEAQ. CDR3 length: 16 amino acids. V was clipped by 4 bases and J by 5 bases, with 17 bases between them. DNA of the CDR3: TGTGCCAGCAGCTCCGTGGTAGCGAGTGGAACCGGGGAGCTGTTTTTT. The encoded protein is CASSSVVASGTGELFF.

This clone was found a few times. The V call is TRBV18, the J call TRBJ1-1; D gene ambiguous. V lost 3 bases and J 2 bases, leaving 10 bases between the germline ends. The germline V gene encodes CDR1 KGHSH and CDR2 LQKENI. The CDR3 consists of 14 residues. The CDR3 region has the DNA TGTGCCAGCTCACCTTCCACAGCTAACACTGAAGCTTTCTTT. It translates to CASSPSTANTEAFF.

On this clone itself: This sample includes further DNA sequences coding for the same CDR3. The chain links TRBV7-2 to TRBJ2-7; perhaps TRBD2 as D (6 bases). The CDR3 spans 14 residues. Trimming removed 5 bases from V and 2 bases from J, with 13 bases in between. Germline V gene data show CDR1 as SGHTA and CDR2 as FQGNSA. In DNA, the CDR3 is TGTGCCAGCAGCCCGCGACTAGGCCCCTACGAGCAGTACTTC. Its translation: CASSPRLGPYEQYF.

Details on this clone: This same CDR3 is encoded by further DNA sequences in the sample. The chain joins TRBV18 to TRBJ2-5, with D unclear. The germline CDR1 and CDR2 sequences are KGHSH and LQKENI. The V and J ends lost 2 bases and 5 bases respectively, with 6 bases between them. The CDR3 has 12 amino acids. DNA of the CDR3: TGTGCCAGCTCACCAGTGGGGGAGACCCAGTACTTC. This gives the protein CASSPVGETQYF.

The chain carries TRBV6-1 and TRBJ2-1; D not certain. The CDR3 sequence is 14 residues long. The ends were cut back, 1 base at V and 3 bases at J, with 7 bases in the middle. Per germline, CDR1 MNHNS and CDR2 SASEGT. The CDR3 sequence is CASSEDSFYNEQFF. DNA of the CDR3: TGTGCCAGCAGTGAAGACAGCTTCTACAATGAGCAGTTCTTC.

This sequence joins TRBV7-9 and TRBJ2-3; tentatively, D is TRBD1 (5 bases). The CDR3 runs 14 residues. CDR1 is SEHNR and CDR2 is FQNEAQ in the germline V gene (reference sequence). V was trimmed by 3 bases and J by 6 bases, leaving 13 bases between them. The CDR3, as DNA: TGTGCCAGCAGCTTGGCAGGGATTGGGGATACGCAGTATTTT. Translating it yields CASSLAGIGDTQYF.

About this clone: The sample has other DNA sequences that encode this CDR3 too. The J gene is TRBJ2-7, the V gene TRBV6-5, with 7 nucleotides matching TRBD1. CDR1 and CDR2 (germline): MNHEY, SVGAGI. Trimming removed 6 bases from V and 4 bases from J; junction bases left unmatched: 6. This CDR3 is 13 amino acids long. DNA of the CDR3: TGTGCCAGCAGCCGACAGGGAAGTTACGAGCAGTACTTC. Encoded protein: CASSRQGSYEQYF.

The CDR3 DNA sequence: TGTGCCAGCAGTTATTCCTTGGTGTTTTGGGGGCCCGACCCCTGCGAGCAGTACTTC. It codes for CASSYSLVFWGPDPCEQYF. This chain links TRBV6-9 with TRBJ2-7, with D possibly TRBD1 on 6 matching bases. Per germline, CDR1 MNHGY and CDR2 SVAAGI. This CDR3 contains 19 residues. V was shortened by 0 bases and J by 6 bases, with 27 bases between the two germline ends.

CDR3 bases: TGTGCCAGCAGCCCCAAGCGGGGAGGAGTAATCTCTGGGGCCAACGTCCTGACTTTC. Amino acid sequence: CASSPKRGGVISGANVLTF. The genes are TRBV5-4 and TRBJ2-6; 7 nucleotides agree with TRBD2. The J segment lost 0 bases and the V segment lost 4 bases, leaving 13 bases of the junction unmatched. Germline V CDR1 and CDR2: SGHNT, YYREEE (reference sequence). This CDR3 is 19 amino acids long.

V usage is TRBV4-3 and J usage is TRBJ1-2; 8 bases align to TRBD1. V was pared by 3 bases and J by 8 bases, with 11 bases of the junction left unmatched. The CDR3 loop spans 15 amino acids. Germline lookup yields CDR1 LGHNA and CDR2 YSLEER. The CDR3 nucleotides read TGCGCCAGCAGCCAGGCAGACAGGGGACTCTACGGCTACACCTTC. It encodes CASSQADRGLYGYTF.

The V and J genes are TRBV7-8 and TRBJ2-1, with D unresolved. The V end was cut by 3 bases, the J end by 11 bases, with 8 bases between. The CDR3 has 11 residues. CDR1 is SGHVS, CDR2 FQNEAQ, per germline. The CDR3 bases are TGTGCCAGCAGCTTCCGCTCCCAGCAGTTCTTC. Translating gives CASSFRSQQFF.

The chain links TRBV27 to TRBJ1-4, with 7 nucleotides matching TRBD1. Germline V CDR1 and CDR2: MNHEY, SMNVEV (reference sequence). V dropped 6 bases and J dropped 1; count of bases not matched to a gene: 5. The CDR3 is 15 amino acids. CDR3 sequence: CASSPRGGTNEKLFF. Written as DNA, the CDR3 is TGTGCCAGCAGCCCCAGGGGGGGAACTAATGAAAAACTGTTTTTT.

This clone occurred once. The chain has TRBV18 and TRBJ2-1; 9 nucleotides match TRBD2. V shed 4 bases, J shed 9 bases, and the junction held 10 bases outside the gene matches. Germline loops: CDR1 KGHSH, CDR2 LQKENI. The CDR3 totals 15 residues. The CDR3 loop reads CASSLYSGSSGEQFF. In DNA, the CDR3 is TGTGCCAGCTCACTATATAGCGGGAGTTCTGGTGAGCAGTTCTTC.

The chain couples TRBV30 to TRBJ2-3; the D gene is possibly TRBD2 (6 bases). The CDR3 contains 13 residues. V dropped 5 bases and J dropped 7 bases, with 16 bases sitting between them. Germline values: CDR1 GTSNPN, CDR2 SVGIG (reference sequence). Here the CDR3 reads CAWGTTEGNTQYF. CDR3 nucleotides: TGTGCCTGGGGGACCACGGAGGGGAATACGCAGTATTTT.

The chain carries TRBV9 and TRBJ2-1; tentatively, D is TRBD1 or TRBD2 (5 bases each). Germline-derived CDR1 and CDR2 are SGDLS and YYNGEE. The CDR3 totals 14 residues. V was shortened by 8 bases and J by 6 bases, with 18 bases between the two germline ends. In DNA form, the CDR3 reads TGTGCCAGTTCGGGGCCGTGGCAAGGCAATGAGCAGTTCTTC. This codes for CASSGPWQGNEQFF.

The chain links TRBV5-1 to TRBJ2-7, with TRBD2 matching 7 bases. The CDR3 is made up of 16 amino acids. With 4 bases clipped from V and 3 bases from J, the junction kept 13 bases outside the gene matches. Per germline, CDR1 SGHRS and CDR2 YFSETQ. The CDR3 loop reads CASSPRGGSGFYEQYF. The CDR3, as DNA: TGCGCCAGCAGCCCTCGGGGCGGGAGCGGGTTCTACGAGCAGTACTTC.

This clone appeared a few times. The chain recombines TRBV7-3 with TRBJ2-7; D gene unclear. In germline, CDR1 is SGHTA, CDR2 FQGTGA. V was shortened by 2 bases and J by 0 bases, with 8 bases between the two germline ends. This CDR3 has 14 residues. CDR3 coding DNA: TGTGCCAGCAGCTTAGAAGCTACCTCCTACGAGCAGTACTTC. This encodes CASSLEATSYEQYF.

V gene TRBV28 combines with J gene TRBJ2-2, with 11 bases lining up with TRBD2. Germline loops: CDR1 MDHEN, CDR2 SYDVKM. V shed 5 bases and J 0 bases; nucleotides not matched to a gene: 5. The CDR3 consists of 17 residues. The CDR3, as DNA: TGTGCCAGCAGTGACACTAGCGGGAGAACGAACACCGGGGAGCTGTTTTTT. It codes for CASSDTSGRTNTGELFF.